The rows below give T cell receptor beta chains drawn from one sample of a study of beta chain features in type 1 diabetes. TCRdb's table, derived via immunoSEQ multiplex PCR, lists solely in-frame clones and lacks some. The table has 900,000 or so clones, 15% to 20% seen once. Sequencing used naive CD4+ T cells from blood. These receptors were taken from a woman aged 18-29 years in good health. CDR3s leave out the opening cysteine and the closing phenylalanine or tryptophan.

V	CDR3
TRBV28	ASSGIYTEAF
TRBV18	ASSPTLQETQY
TRBV5-5	ASSLLTDTQY
TRBV7-2	ASSLVADKETQY
TRBV28	ASSSAGGRRNNEQF
TRBV28	ASSNWTGSYQETQY
TRBV5-1	ASSWGLSEQY
TRBV4-2	ASSQPTGLPNEQF
TRBV6-5	ATLGGHHDEQF
TRBV6-5	ASSYSGSGADTQY
TRBV28	ASSPSPPSGYEQY
TRBV28	ASSPTSGRANEQF
TRBV7-9	ASSLVGRAGEQY
TRBV25-1	ASSPRTGQETQY
TRBV5-4	ASSPRRLAGGPSDTQY
TRBV5-1	ASSNIGTGKETQY
TRBV28	ASSSRTSGRQY
TRBV4-2	ASSQDRGSFYEQY
TRBV6-1	ASVLSITDTQY
TRBV2	ASSEAPGGTGELF
TRBV11-2	ASSRDRHNQPQH
TRBV20-1	SATNPTEQY
TRBV11-1	ASSLVTSGNLYNEQF
TRBV5-6	ASSIGLAMHEQF
TRBV10-3	AISDATRDPFKQY
TRBV19	ASSTSGANVLT
TRBV28	ASSQQGAGGEQY
TRBV7-2	ASSLVAGGPRTQY
TRBV10-3	AKGLAGYEQY
TRBV10-3	AIGRQGLEQY
TRBV2	ASSEALQRSLETQY
TRBV7-2	ASRPGTRIPYEQY
TRBV27	ASKGGEMNTEAF
TRBV5-4	ASSSLGGRAHTGELF
TRBV7-2	ASSLKGTGYEQY
TRBV5-6	ASSAGGLAYEQY
TRBV10-3	AHGKEIYNEQF
TRBV7-9	ASSIGTPYEQY
TRBV7-9	ASSLSQGTEQF
TRBV10-3	AISDPTRNTGELF
TRBV4-2	ASSQDKGTGELF
TRBV27	ASSRGDPPPTQY